The present T cell receptor (beta chain) was sequenced within a study of graft-versus-host responses after intestinal transplantation (dated by TCRdb to the early 2020s). For the study in its entirety: Recipients received multivisceral, liver-intestinal, or isolated intestinal transplants. Every recipient was given anti-thymocyte globulin induction, followed by approximately 3 years of maintenance tacrolimus and steroids. After intestinal transplantation, graft-versus-host and host-versus-graft alloreactive T cell clones in the graft, circulation and bone marrow were tracked using bulk TCR-beta CDR3 sequencing. To identify alloreactive clones, pre-transplant mixed lymphocyte reaction products were sequenced and then compared with unstimulated pre-transplant donor and recipient T cells. Of the 20 to 25 intestinal transplant recipients enrolled in the cohort, one of whom was a retransplant, 3 patients without pretransplant specimens were excluded. Donor T cell macrochimerism was defined as a peak of at least 4% donor T cells among recipient peripheral blood mononuclear cells. Samples from a few later patients were sequenced in-house on an Illumina MiSeq with MiXCR processing rather than by the commercial service.

As to this clone: Its specific antigen is unknown. No quality values exist for individual bases; no much larger clone is one base distant.

Libraries were built with the immunoSEQ multiplex PCR assay. For most patients, genomic DNA was subjected to high-throughput TCR-beta CDR3 sequencing by Adaptive Biotechnologies. The authors' analysis ran thus. Adaptive's ImmunoSEQ software supplied the TCR sequencing data for 15 to 20 patients, while MiXCR and VDJtools were used to process a few other patients. CDR3 nucleotide sequences shared between donor and recipient were removed because the origin of such sequences could not be assigned. Alloreactive clones required at least 2-fold expansion over unstimulated cells and minimum CFSE-low frequency of 0.002% (template counts) or 0.001% (read counts). Clones were considered mappable if detected in sequenced pre-transplant spleen, lymph node, or MLR CFSE-low populations of the donor or recipient. The cumulative frequency of alloreactive clones was calculated as a percentage of all sequences, weighted by copy number. TCRdb retrieved this table from immuneACCESS and kept in-frame rearrangements only. Not all clones are present; in checked studies, unresolved V genes account for under half, and no reason is known for the remainder. Clonal size and the V and J genes are those of that table, whereas D and trimming came from the DNA. Within this sample are roughly 43,000 clones, with over 85% of them counted one time only. The top ten constitute 1.5% to 2% of the sample.

The V end gives up 5 bases and the J end 3 bases, leaving 8 bases in the junction not matched to a gene. CDR1 and CDR2 (SGHTA, FQGTGA) derive from the germline V gene. The CDR3 runs 16 amino acids, cysteine and phenylalanine included. The entry retains the CDR3 DNA only, 48 bases that are in frame from base 1. Beyond this particular receptor, the publication reports: In patients with donor T cell macrochimerism, the allografts had high GvH to HvG T cell clonal ratios. GvH clones were detected in recipient bone marrow, and some appeared earlier in ileal mucosa or blood, consistent with an intestinal mucosal origin. Peak levels of circulating GvH clones were associated with declines in HvG clones early after transplant. Conclusions were limited by the relatively low number and heterogeneity of intestinal transplant patients.

Blood samples were collected up to 4 times in the first month after transplant and then at least monthly when available. Sample: PBMCs, taken around 330 days after intestinal transplant. The clonotype comes from a human patient who received an intestinal transplant, so some T cells may come from the graft donor. This sequence uses TRBV7-3 and TRBJ2-1, with 9 junctional bases fitting TRBD2. The CDR3 sequence is CASSGEASGNYNEQFF. The sequence in DNA is TGTGCCAGCAGCGGAGAGGCTAGCGGGAACTACAATGAGCAGTTCTTC.